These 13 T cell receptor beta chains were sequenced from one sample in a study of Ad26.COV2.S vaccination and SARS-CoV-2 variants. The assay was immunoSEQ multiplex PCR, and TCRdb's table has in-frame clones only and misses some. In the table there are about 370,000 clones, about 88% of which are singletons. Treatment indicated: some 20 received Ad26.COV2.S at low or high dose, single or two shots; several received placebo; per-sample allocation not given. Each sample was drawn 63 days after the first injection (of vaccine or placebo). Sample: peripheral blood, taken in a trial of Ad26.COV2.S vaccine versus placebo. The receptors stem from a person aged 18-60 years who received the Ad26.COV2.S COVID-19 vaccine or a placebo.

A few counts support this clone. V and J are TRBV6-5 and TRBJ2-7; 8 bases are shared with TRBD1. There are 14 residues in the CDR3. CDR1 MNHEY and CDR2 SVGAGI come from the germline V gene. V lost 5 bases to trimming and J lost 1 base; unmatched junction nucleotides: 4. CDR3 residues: CASSKTGGSYEQYF. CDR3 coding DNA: TGTGCCAGCAGTAAAACAGGGGGTTCCTACGAGCAGTACTTC.

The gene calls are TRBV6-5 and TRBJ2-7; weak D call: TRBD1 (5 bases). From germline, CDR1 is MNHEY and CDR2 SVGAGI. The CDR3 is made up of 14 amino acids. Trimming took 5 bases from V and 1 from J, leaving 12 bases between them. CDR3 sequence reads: CASSRETASYEQYF. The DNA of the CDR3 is TGTGCCAGCAGTAGAGAGACAGCATCCTACGAGCAGTACTTC.

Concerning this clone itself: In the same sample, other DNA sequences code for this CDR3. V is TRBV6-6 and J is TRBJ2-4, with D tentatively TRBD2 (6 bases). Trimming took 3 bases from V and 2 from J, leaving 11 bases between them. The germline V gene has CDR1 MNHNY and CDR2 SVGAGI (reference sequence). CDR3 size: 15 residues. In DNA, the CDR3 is TGTGCCAGCAGTTATAGCGGAGAATCCAAAAACATTCAGTACTTC. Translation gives CASSYSGESKNIQYF.

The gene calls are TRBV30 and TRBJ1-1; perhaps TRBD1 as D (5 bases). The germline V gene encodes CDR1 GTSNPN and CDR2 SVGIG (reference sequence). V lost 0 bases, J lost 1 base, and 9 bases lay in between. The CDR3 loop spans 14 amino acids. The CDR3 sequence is CAWSVGGTNTEAFF. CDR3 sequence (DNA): TGTGCCTGGAGTGTCGGAGGGACGAACACTGAAGCTTTCTTT.

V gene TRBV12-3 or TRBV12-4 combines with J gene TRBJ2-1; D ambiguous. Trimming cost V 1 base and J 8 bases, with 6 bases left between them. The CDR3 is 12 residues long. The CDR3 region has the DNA TGTGCCAGCAGTTTAGGGCGCGATGAGCAGTTCTTC. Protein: CASSLGRDEQFF.

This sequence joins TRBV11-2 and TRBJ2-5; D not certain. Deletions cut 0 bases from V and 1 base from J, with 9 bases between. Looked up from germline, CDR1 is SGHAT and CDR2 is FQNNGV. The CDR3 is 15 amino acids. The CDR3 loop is CASSLDPGSQETQYF. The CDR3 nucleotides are TGTGCCAGCAGCTTAGATCCGGGCAGCCAAGAGACCCAGTACTTC.

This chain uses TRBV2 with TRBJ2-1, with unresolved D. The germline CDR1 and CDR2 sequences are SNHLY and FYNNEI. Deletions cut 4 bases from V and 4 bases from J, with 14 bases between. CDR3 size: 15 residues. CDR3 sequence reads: CASSALGSVYNEQFF. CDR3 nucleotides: TGTGCCAGCAGTGCTCTCGGTTCAGTTTACAATGAGCAGTTCTTC.

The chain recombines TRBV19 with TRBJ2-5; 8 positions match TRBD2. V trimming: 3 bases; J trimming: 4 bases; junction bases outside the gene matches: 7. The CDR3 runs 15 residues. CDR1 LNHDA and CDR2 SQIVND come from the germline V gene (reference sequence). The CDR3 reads CASSISGGSGETQYF. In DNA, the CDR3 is TGTGCCAGTAGTATCAGCGGGGGCTCGGGAGAGACCCAGTACTTC.

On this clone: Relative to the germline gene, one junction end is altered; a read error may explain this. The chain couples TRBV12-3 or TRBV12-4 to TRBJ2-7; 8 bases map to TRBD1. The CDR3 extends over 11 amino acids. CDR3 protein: CASSLEQGVVF. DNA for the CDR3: TGTGCCAGCAGTTTAGAACAGGGGGTGGTCTTC.

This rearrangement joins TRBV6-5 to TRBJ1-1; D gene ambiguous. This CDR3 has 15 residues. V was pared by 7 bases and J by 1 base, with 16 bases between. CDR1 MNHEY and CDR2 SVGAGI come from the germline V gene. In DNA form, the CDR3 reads TGTGCCAGCATGAGGGCCATGTCTTGGAACACTGAAGCTTTCTTT. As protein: CASMRAMSWNTEAFF.

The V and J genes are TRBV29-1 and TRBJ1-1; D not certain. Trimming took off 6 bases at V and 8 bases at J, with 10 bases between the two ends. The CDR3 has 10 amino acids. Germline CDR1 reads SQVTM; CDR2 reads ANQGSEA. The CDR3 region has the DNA TGCAGCGTGACGATGAAGGAAGCTTTCTTT. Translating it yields CSVTMKEAFF.

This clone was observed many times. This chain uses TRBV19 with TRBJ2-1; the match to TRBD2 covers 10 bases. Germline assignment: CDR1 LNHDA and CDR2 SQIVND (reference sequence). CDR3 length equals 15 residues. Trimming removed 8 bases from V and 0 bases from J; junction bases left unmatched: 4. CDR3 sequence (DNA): TGTGCCAGTGCAACTAGCGGGGACTCCTACAATGAGCAGTTCTTC. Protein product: CASATSGDSYNEQFF. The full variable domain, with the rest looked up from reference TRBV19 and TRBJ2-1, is DGGITQSPKYLFRKEGQNVTLSCEQNLNHDAMYWYRQDPGQGLRLIYYSQIVNDFQKGDIAEGYSVSREKKESFPLTVTSAQKNPTAFYLCASATSGDSYNEQFFGPGTRLTVL.

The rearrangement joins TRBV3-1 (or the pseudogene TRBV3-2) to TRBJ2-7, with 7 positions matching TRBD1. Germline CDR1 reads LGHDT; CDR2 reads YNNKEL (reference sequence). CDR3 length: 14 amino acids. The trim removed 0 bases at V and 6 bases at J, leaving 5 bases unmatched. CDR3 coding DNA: TGTGCCAGCAGCCAAGACAGGGGGTTGGGCGAGCAGTACTTC. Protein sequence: CASSQDRGLGEQYF.